Each of the 9 T cell receptor beta chains below was sequenced from the same sample in a study of cytomegalovirus exposure and HLA in healthy donors. PCR used 60 Vbeta primers and 13 Jbeta primers. Assay: immunoSEQ multiplex PCR; the TCRdb copy retains only in-frame clones and omits some. The sample records around 120,000 clones, around 80% being singletons. The sample consisted of PBMCs. These receptors were collected from a man aged 50 or older in good health and CMV-seronegative.

The CDR3 sequence is CASRRQVNQPQHF. In nucleotides, the CDR3 is TGTGCCAGCCGGCGCCAGGTCAATCAGCCCCAGCATTTT. V and J are TRBV18 and TRBJ1-5; the D is unclear. The CDR3 has 13 amino acids. Trimming cost V 8 bases and J 3 bases, with 11 bases left between them. The germline V gene encodes CDR1 KGHSH and CDR2 LQKENI.

The chain couples TRBV2 to TRBJ1-2, with D tentatively TRBD1 (6 bases). This CDR3 spans 14 amino acids. V was shortened by 6 bases and J by 7 bases, with 18 bases between the two germline ends. From germline, CDR1 is SNHLY and CDR2 FYNNEI. The CDR3 DNA reads as TGTGCCAGCAGCCACACGGTACAGGGCGGTGGCTACACCTTC. This sequence encodes CASSHTVQGGGYTF.

The chain couples TRBV4-1 to TRBJ1-2; possibly TRBD1 for D (6 bases). Per the germline V gene, CDR1 is MGHRA and CDR2 is YSYEKL. V lost 4 bases, J lost 4 bases, and 16 bases lay in between. The CDR3 extends over 15 amino acids. CDR3 amino acids: CASSPNRDNTYGYTF. The CDR3 DNA follows: TGCGCCAGCAGCCCCAACCGGGACAACACCTATGGCTACACCTTC.

The sample holds a few counts of this clone. The CDR3 protein is CASSLLTGPYEQYF. The CDR3 nucleotides read TGTGCCAGCAGCTTACTAACAGGCCCCTACGAGCAGTACTTC. The J gene is TRBJ2-7, the V gene TRBV7-2; maybe TRBD1 (5 bases). The germline V gene encodes CDR1 SGHTA and CDR2 FQGNSA. Trimming removed 2 bases at V and 2 bases at J, with 10 bases between. The CDR3 spans 14 residues.

In its sample, this clone was seen once. The genes are TRBV9 and TRBJ2-2; D remains unclear. Germline V gives CDR1 SGDLS, CDR2 YYNGEE. The CDR3 runs to 14 residues. V was shortened by 4 bases and J by 1 base, with 8 bases between the two germline ends. CDR3: CASSTHMNTGELFF. CDR3 bases: TGTGCCAGCAGCACCCACATGAACACCGGGGAGCTGTTTTTT.

For this clone: Relative to the germline gene, one junction end is altered; a read error may explain this. Here the CDR3 reads CSVQGAPTGSTIYF. For the CDR3, the DNA is TGCAGCGTTCAGGGGGCGCCGACTGGAAGCACCATATATTTT. The chain links TRBV29-1 to TRBJ1-3; TRBD1 matches 8 bases. Germline values: CDR1 SQVTM, CDR2 ANQGSEA. CDR3 length: 14 residues.

The chain combines TRBV5-1 with TRBJ2-5; 7 bases align to TRBD2. There are 16 residues in the CDR3. Germline CDR1 reads SGHRS; CDR2 reads YFSETQ. V was clipped by 4 bases and J by 2 bases; unmatched bases: 11. The DNA of the CDR3 is TGCGCCAGCAGCCCGGCCCTAGCGGACCCTCAAGAGACCCAGTACTTC. Amino acids: CASSPALADPQETQYF.

The genes are TRBV5-6 and TRBJ1-1; TRBD1 is a possible D gene (5 bases). Trimming took off 3 bases at V and 4 bases at J, with 19 bases between the two ends. The CDR3 contains 16 residues. Germline loops: CDR1 SGHDT, CDR2 YYEEEE. CDR3 sequence: CASSWRFGGSATEAFF. In nucleotides, the CDR3 is TGTGCCAGCAGCTGGAGGTTTGGGGGGAGCGCCACTGAAGCTTTCTTT.

This sequence joins TRBV6-4 and TRBJ2-1; 9 positions match TRBD2. Germline-derived CDR1 and CDR2 are MRHNA and SNTAGT. The length of the CDR3 is 16 residues. The V and J ends lost 0 bases and 7 bases, in that order; junction bases with no gene match: 7. In DNA, the CDR3 is TGTGCCAGCAGTGACTCCGGGGCGGGGGGGCCGAATGAGCAGTTCTTC. It codes for CASSDSGAGGPNEQFF.